This TCR beta chain comes out of a study of blood T cell repertoires in COVID-19. Study details: Whether acute or convalescent, the COVID-19 samples came from the United States, Italy and Spain. T cells, B-cell-depleted T cells, or PBMCs supplied cDNA or gDNA.

The authors' processing: Amplification of reference gene primers was used by the study to estimate nucleated cell counts. Generated by immunoSEQ multiplex PCR, the TCRdb table keeps only in-frame clones and is missing some. The DNA gave D and trimming, while V, J and clone size come from that table. The table lists about 120,000 clones, approximately 71% of them singletons. Per the germline V gene, CDR1 is SGHRS and CDR2 is YFSETQ. V was clipped by 4 bases and J by 4 bases, with 9 bases between them. CDR3 length: 13 amino acids. The J gene is TRBJ1-3, the V gene TRBV5-1, with a tentative D call TRBD1 (6 bases). This TCR came from a human donor in a cohort sampled during active COVID-19. Material: peripheral blood. The CDR3 nucleotides read TGCGCCAGCAGCCGGGACATCGGAAACACCATATATTTT. Its protein product is CASSRDIGNTIYF.